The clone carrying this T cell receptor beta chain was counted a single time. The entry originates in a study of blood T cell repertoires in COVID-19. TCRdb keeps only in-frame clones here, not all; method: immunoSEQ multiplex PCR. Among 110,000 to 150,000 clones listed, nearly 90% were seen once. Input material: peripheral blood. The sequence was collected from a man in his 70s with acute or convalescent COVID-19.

The CDR3, as DNA: TGTGCCAGCAGCTTAGCATCGCGGGTCGGCTACAATGAGCAGTTCTTC. Translation: CASSLASRVGYNEQFF. The chain combines TRBV7-9 with TRBJ2-1; tentatively, D is TRBD2 (5 bases). Per the germline V gene, CDR1 is SEHNR and CDR2 is FQNEAQ (reference sequence). V dropped 0 bases and J dropped 3 bases, with 12 bases sitting between them. The CDR3 spans 16 residues.